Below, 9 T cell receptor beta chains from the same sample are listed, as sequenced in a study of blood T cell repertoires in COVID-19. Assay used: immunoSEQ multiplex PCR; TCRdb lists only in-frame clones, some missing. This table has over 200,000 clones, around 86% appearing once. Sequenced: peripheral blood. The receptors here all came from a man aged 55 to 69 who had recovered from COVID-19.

The CDR3 coding sequence is TGTGCCAGCACTCTAGGGGGGGGCTCAGATACGCAGTATTTT. Protein sequence: CASTLGGGSDTQYF. This chain links TRBV28 with TRBJ2-3, with a possible D match to TRBD2 (7 bases). The CDR3 spans 14 residues. Trimming left V 7 bases short and J 4 bases short, with 15 bases between. In germline, CDR1 is MDHEN, CDR2 SYDVKM.

CDR3 DNA sequence: TGTGCCAGCAGTACCCAACCCGGCACCGGGGAGCTGTTTTTT. Its protein is CASSTQPGTGELFF. This chain uses TRBV6-5 with TRBJ2-2, with D unresolved. The CDR3 loop spans 14 amino acids. The germline V gene has CDR1 MNHEY and CDR2 SVGAGI. V was trimmed by 5 bases and J by 4 bases, leaving 11 bases between them.

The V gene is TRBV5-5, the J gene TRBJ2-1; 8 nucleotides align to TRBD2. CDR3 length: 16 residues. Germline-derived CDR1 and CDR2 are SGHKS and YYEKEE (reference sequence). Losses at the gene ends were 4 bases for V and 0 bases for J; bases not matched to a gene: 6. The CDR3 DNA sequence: TGTGCCAGCAGCGCATTAAGCGGGAGCTCCTACAATGAGCAGTTCTTC. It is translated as CASSALSGSSYNEQFF.

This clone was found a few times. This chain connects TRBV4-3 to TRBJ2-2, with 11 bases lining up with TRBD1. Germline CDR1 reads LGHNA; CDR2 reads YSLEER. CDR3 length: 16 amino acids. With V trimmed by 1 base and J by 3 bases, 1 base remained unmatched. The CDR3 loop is CASSQVGQGDTGELFF. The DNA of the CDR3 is TGCGCCAGCAGCCAAGTGGGACAGGGGGACACCGGGGAGCTGTTTTTT.

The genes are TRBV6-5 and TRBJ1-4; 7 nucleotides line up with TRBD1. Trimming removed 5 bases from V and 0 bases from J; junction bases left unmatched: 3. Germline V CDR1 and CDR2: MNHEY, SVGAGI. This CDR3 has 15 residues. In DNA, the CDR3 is TGTGCCAGCAGTAAGGGACAGTCAACTAATGAAAAACTGTTTTTT. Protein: CASSKGQSTNEKLFF.

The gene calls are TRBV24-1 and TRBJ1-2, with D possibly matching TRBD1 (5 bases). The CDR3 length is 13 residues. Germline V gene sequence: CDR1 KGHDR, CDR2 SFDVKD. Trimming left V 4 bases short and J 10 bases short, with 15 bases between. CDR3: CATSDSGSLYYTF. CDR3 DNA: TGTGCCACCAGTGACTCAGGGTCTCTATACTACACCTTC.

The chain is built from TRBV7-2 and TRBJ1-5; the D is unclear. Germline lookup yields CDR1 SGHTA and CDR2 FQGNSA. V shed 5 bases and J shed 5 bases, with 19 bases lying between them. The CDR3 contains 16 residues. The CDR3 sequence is CASSGGGLAPDQPQHF. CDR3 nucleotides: TGTGCCAGCAGCGGAGGCGGATTAGCACCCGATCAGCCCCAGCATTTT.

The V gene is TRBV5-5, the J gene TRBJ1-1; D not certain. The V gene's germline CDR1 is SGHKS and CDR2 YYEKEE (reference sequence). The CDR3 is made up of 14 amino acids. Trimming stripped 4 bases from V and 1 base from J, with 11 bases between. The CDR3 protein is CASSLMAENTEAFF. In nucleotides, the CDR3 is TGTGCCAGCAGCCTGATGGCTGAGAACACTGAAGCTTTCTTT.

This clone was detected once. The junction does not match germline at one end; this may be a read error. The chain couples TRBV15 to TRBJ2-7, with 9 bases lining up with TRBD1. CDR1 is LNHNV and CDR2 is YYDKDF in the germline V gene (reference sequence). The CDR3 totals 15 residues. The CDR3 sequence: CATSSRGQGHEDEHF. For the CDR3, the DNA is TGTGCCACCAGCAGCCGGGGACAGGGCCACGAGGATGAGCACTTC.